The present T cell receptor (beta chain) was sequenced within a study of Graves' ophthalmopathy and Graves' hyperthyroidism. Study observations and caveats: Most thyroid-expanded clonotypes exceeding 0.001 frequency were also found in blood.

Researchers turned away patients with other autoimmune diseases, uncontrolled infections, pregnancy or lactation. This clonotype was recorded at least ten times. Its antigen is still unknown. The authors amplified TCR beta CDR3 regions from RNA transcripts. RT-PCR was first run with HTBI primers, then multiplex PCR in a second round. TCRdb ran MiXCR on the multiplex PCR reads and lists one entry per CDR3 protein. The sample contains over 500,000 distinct CDR3 sequences, roughly 20% of which appear only once. CDR1 and CDR2 from the germline V gene are LNHDA and SQIVND (reference sequence). Trimming stripped 7 bases from V and 1 base from J, with 11 bases between. The CDR3 is 14 residues long.

The clonotype was recovered from a woman younger than 30 with stable Graves' hyperthyroidism. Some clones in this sample may be carry-over from other donors' samples. Sequenced input: peripheral blood. This chain joins TRBV19 and TRBJ1-5; TRBD1 might be the D (5 bases). The CDR3 here is CASTPGQSNQPQHF. The CDR3 nucleotides read TGTGCCAGTACCCCAGGGCAGAGCAATCAGCCCCAGCATTTT.